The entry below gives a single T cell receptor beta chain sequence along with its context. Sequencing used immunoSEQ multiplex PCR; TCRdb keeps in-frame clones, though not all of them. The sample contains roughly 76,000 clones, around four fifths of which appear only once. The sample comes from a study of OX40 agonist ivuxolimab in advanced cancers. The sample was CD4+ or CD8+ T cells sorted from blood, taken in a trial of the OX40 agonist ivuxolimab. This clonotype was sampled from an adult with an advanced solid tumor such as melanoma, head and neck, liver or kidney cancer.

As DNA, the CDR3 is TGCGCCAGCAGCACCAACGGACAGGTCTATAATTCACCCCTCCACTTT. It specifies CASSTNGQVYNSPLHF. This chain connects TRBV5-1 to TRBJ1-6, with 7 bases fitting TRBD1. V was clipped by 4 bases and J by 3 bases; unmatched bases: 7. Germline assignment: CDR1 SGHRS and CDR2 YFSETQ. The CDR3 has 16 residues. The full variable domain, its missing parts supplied by reference TRBV5-1 and TRBJ1-6, is KAGVTQTPRYLIKTRGQQVTLSCSPISGHRSVSWYQQTPGQGLQFLFEYFSETQRNKGNFPGRFSGRQFSNSRSEMNVSTLELGDSALYLCASSTNGQVYNSPLHFGNGTRLTVT.